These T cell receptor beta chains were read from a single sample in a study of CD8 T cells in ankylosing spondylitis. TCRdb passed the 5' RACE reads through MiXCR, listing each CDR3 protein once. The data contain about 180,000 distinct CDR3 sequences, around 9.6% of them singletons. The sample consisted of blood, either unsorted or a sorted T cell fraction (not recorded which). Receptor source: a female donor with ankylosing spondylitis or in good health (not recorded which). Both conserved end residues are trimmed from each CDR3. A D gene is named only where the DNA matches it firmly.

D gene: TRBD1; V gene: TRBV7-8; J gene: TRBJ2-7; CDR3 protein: ASSLGGQESYEQY
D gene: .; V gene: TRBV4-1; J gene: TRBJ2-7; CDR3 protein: ASSQGSGMGLEQY
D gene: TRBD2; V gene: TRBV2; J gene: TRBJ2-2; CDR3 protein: ASSEGALAGFMNTGELF
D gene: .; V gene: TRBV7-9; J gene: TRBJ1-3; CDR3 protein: ASSPSLPKAIY
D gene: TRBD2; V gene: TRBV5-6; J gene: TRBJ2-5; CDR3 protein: ASSTLAGIEETQY
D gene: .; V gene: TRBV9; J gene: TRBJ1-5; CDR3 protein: ASSLGARQPQH
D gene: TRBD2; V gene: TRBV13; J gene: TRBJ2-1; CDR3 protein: ASGSGGFSYNEQF
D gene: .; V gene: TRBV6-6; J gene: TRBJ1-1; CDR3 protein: ASSIELNTEAF
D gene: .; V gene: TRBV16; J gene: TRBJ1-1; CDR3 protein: ASSHLGTEAF
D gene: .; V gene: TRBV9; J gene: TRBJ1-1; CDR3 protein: ASSVGGRNTEAF
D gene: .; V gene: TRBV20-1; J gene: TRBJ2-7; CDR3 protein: SAAGTPQKQY
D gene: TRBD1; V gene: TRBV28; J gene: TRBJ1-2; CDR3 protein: ASSPQTGTHGYT
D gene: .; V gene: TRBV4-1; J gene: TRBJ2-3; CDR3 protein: ASSPQRAGAQY
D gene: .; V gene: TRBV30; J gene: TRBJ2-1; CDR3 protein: AWSLGGYNEQF
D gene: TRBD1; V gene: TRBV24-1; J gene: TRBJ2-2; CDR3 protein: ATSETGDGELF
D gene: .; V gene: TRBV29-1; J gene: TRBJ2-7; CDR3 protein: SVEGWEQNEQY
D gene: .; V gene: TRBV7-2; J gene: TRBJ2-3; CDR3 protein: ASSLALWEVNTDTQY
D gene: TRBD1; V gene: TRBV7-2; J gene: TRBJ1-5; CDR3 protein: ASSPDRQGRQPQH
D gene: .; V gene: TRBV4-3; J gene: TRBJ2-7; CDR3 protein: ASSQGGLGYEQY
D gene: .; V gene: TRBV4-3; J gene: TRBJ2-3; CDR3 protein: ASSQGLSGQSNTQY
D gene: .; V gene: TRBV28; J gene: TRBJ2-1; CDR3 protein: ASSLVDEQF
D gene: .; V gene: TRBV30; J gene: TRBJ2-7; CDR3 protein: AWSVLRGVAEQY
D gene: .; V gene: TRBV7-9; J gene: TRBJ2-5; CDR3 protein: ASSYEVFLTQY
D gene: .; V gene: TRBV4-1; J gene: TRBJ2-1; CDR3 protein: ASSLGGNDEQF
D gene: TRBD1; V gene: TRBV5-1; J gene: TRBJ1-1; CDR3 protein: ASSLSGTGYAEAF
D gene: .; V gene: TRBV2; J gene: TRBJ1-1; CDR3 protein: ASSSTVNTEVF
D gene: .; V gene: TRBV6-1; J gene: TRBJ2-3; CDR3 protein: ATRTAYTDTQY
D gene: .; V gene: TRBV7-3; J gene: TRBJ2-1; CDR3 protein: ASSLASSSYNEQF
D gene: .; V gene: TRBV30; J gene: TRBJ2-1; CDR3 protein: ACQESGSSYNEQF
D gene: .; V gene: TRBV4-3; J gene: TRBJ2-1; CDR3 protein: ASSRGGLYNEQF
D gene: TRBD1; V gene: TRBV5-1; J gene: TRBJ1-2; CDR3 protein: ASRAGGGYT
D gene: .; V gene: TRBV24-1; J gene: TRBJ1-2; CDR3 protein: ATSGGGEDYGYT
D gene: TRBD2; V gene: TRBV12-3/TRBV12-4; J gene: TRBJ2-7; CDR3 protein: ASTVGRAGQY
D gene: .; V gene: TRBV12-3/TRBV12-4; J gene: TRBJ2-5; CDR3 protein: ASSHTSKVEAQY
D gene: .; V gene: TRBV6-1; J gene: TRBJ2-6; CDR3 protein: ASSEAQTGANVLT
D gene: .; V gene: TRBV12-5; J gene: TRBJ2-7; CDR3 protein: ASDLGNYEQY
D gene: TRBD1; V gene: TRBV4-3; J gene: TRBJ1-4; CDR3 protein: ASSEAQGARYDEKLF
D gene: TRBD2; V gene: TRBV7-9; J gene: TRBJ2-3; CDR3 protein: ASSLGASGSTDTQY
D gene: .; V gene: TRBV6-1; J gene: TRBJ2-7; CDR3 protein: ASSEIGSEQY
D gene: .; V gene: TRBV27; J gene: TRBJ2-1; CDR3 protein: ASSIAALSYNEQF
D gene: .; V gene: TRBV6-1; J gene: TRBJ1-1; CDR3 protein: ASSRTGHPNTEAF
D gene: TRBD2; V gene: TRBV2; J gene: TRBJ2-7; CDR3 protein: ASSPLAGVNEQY
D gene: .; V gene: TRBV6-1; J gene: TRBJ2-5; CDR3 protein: ASTPLRESWGETQY
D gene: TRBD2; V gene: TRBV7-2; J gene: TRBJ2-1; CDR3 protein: ASSLAGGTSVYNEQF
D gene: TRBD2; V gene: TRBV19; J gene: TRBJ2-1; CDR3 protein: ASSILAGGPVEQF
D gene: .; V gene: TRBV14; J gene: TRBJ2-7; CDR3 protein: ASSQASISEQY
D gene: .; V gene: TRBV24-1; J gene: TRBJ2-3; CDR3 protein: ATSDPRTGKTDTQY
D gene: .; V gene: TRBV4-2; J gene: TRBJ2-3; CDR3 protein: ASSQGSDRTDTQY
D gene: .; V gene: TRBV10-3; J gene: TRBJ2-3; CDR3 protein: ATRVGDTQY
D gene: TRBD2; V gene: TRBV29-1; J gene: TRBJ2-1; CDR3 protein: SGTSAFSCNEQF